The next 21 T cell receptor beta chains were all read from a single sample in a study of vaccination effects on CD4 cells after COVID-19 (dated by TCRdb to between 2020 and 2023). Their antigens remain unidentified. Library preparation was by the immunoSEQ multiplex PCR assay. TCRdb carries this immuneACCESS record with in-frame sequences only. Its versions omit some clonotypes, under half of them owing to an unresolved V gene in the studies checked, with the rest unexplained. A total of around 68,000 clones appear in this sample, 75% to 90% of them only once. The ten top clones hold 10% to 15% of the sample. The ViraFEST assay stimulated PBMC with viral peptide pools and then used TCR sequencing to identify antigen-specific CD4+ T cell clonotypes by expansion. After less than eleven days of culture, CD4+ T cells were isolated with the EasySep CD4+ T cell isolation kit. The absence of prior SARS-CoV-2 infection in healthy vaccine recipients was confirmed by negative nucleocapsid antibodies before and after vaccination.

This specimen consisted of CD4+ T cells from PBMCs cultured with SARS-CoV-2 spike peptides, obtained before COVID-19 vaccination. Per the publication, the cell subset or site label means: SARS-CoV-2 spike overlapping peptide pool stimulation. These receptors all stem from a human donor who received a COVID-19 vaccine.

This rearrangement joins TRBV18 to TRBJ1-4, with D tentatively TRBD1 (5 bases). CDR3 length: 13 residues. Germline CDR1 is KGHSH and CDR2 is LQKENI. With 0 bases removed from V and 7 bases from J, the gap between germline ends came to 6 bases. The CDR3 DNA sequence: TGTGCCAGCTCACCACCGGGACGTGAAAAACTGTTTTTT. Encoded protein: CASSPPGREKLFF.

The CDR3 region is CAWSVTGTGTQPQHF. The CDR3, as DNA: TGTGCCTGGAGTGTAACGGGGACAGGGACTCAGCCCCAGCATTTT. The chain couples TRBV30 to TRBJ1-5, with 9 bases identical to TRBD1. Germline V CDR1 and CDR2: GTSNPN, SVGIG (reference sequence). After removal of 0 bases from V and 6 bases from J, the junction contained 6 bases not matched to a gene. The length of the CDR3 is 15 residues.

The J gene is TRBJ1-5, the V gene TRBV12-3 or TRBV12-4; D call uncertain. V was trimmed by 2 bases and J by 5 bases, leaving 4 bases between them. The CDR3 extends over 12 amino acids. In DNA form, the CDR3 reads TGTGCCAGCAGTTTAAGGGATCAGCCCCAGCATTTT. Protein product: CASSLRDQPQHF.

The CDR3, as DNA: TGTGCCAGCGACCCCCCTCTAAACAACGTCCTGACTTTC. Protein sequence: CASDPPLNNVLTF. The chain employs TRBV6-5 and TRBJ2-6; D is uncertain. From germline, CDR1 is MNHEY and CDR2 SVGAGI. The germline V and J ends were trimmed by 8 bases and 9 bases, with 14 bases remaining between them. This CDR3 is 13 amino acids long.

The V call is TRBV19, the J call TRBJ1-2, with 7 bases that match TRBD1. This CDR3 has 12 residues. The germline CDR1 and CDR2 sequences are LNHDA and SQIVND (reference sequence). V shed 9 bases, J shed 4 bases, and the junction held 5 bases outside the gene matches. The CDR3 is CASNRGFYGYTF. The DNA of the CDR3 is TGTGCCAGCAACAGGGGATTCTATGGCTACACCTTC.

This chain connects TRBV4-3 to TRBJ2-6; D possibly corresponds to TRBD2 (5 bases). Germline lookup yields CDR1 LGHNA and CDR2 YSLEER. V lost 1 base and J lost 4, with 14 bases in between. This CDR3 comprises 17 residues. CDR3 amino acids: CASSQALPDWGANVLTF. CDR3 coding DNA: TGCGCCAGCAGCCAAGCTTTGCCGGACTGGGGGGCCAACGTCCTGACTTTC.

The rearrangement uses TRBV19 and TRBJ1-2; 8 bases match TRBD1. The trim removed 4 bases at V and 4 bases at J, leaving 11 bases unmatched. The CDR3 spans 16 residues. In germline, CDR1 is LNHDA, CDR2 SQIVND (reference sequence). The CDR3 sequence: CASSTRPLGTGYGYTF. The CDR3 DNA is TGTGCCAGTAGTACACGTCCCCTTGGGACAGGCTATGGCTACACCTTC. The complete variable domain, with remaining parts taken from reference TRBV19 and TRBJ1-2, reads DGGITQSPKYLFRKEGQNVTLSCEQNLNHDAMYWYRQDPGQGLRLIYYSQIVNDFQKGDIAEGYSVSREKKESFPLTVTSAQKNPTAFYLCASSTRPLGTGYGYTFGSGTRLTVV.

The chain employs TRBV11-2 and TRBJ1-1, with 7 positions matching TRBD1. Looked up from germline, CDR1 is SGHAT and CDR2 is FQNNGV. J was trimmed by 6 bases and V by 4 bases; bases with no gene match: 14. This CDR3 has 16 residues. CDR3 DNA sequence: TGTGCCAGCAGCTCGCCGACTCCGAACAGGGGACCTGAAGCTTTCTTT. Translating gives CASSSPTPNRGPEAFF.

The rearrangement joins TRBV7-2 to TRBJ2-3; TRBD1 matches 7 bases. The V and J ends lost 4 bases and 3 bases, in that order; junction bases with no gene match: 13. The CDR3 length is 17 residues. Germline values: CDR1 SGHTA, CDR2 FQGNSA. The CDR3 DNA reads TGTGCCAGCAGCTCATTCACGGAGAGGGGGCGTACAGATACGCAGTATTTT. Translation: CASSSFTERGRTDTQYF.

The chain is built from TRBV28 and TRBJ2-5; 7 nucleotides agree with TRBD1. CDR1 MDHEN and CDR2 SYDVKM come from the germline V gene. The V gene end was trimmed by 8 bases and the J gene end by 5 bases; junction bases not matched to a gene: 11. The CDR3 consists of 14 residues. CDR3 DNA sequence: TGTGCCAGCCACTGGCAGGGGGATTGGGAGACCCAGTACTTC. Amino acid sequence: CASHWQGDWETQYF.

There are a few counts of this clone. This rearrangement joins TRBV18 to TRBJ2-2, with a possible D match to TRBD2 (5 bases). In germline, CDR1 is KGHSH, CDR2 LQKENI. Trimming pared 1 base from V and 5 bases from J, leaving 11 bases between. This CDR3 is 15 amino acids long. CDR3 in DNA: TGTGCCAGCTCACCACGGGGAAGAGGGACCGGGGAGCTGTTTTTT. This encodes CASSPRGRGTGELFF.

The rearrangement joins TRBV12-3 or TRBV12-4 to TRBJ2-3; no reliable D call. Trimming stripped 3 bases from V and 10 bases from J, with 8 bases between. The CDR3 is made up of 11 amino acids. The CDR3 spells CASSLRSPQYF. In DNA form, the CDR3 reads TGTGCCAGCAGTTTGCGTTCTCCGCAGTATTTT.

CDR3 protein: CASNLQGGNTEAFF. The CDR3 coding sequence is TGTGCCAGCAACCTACAGGGGGGTAACACTGAAGCTTTCTTT. The chain joins TRBV2 to TRBJ1-1; 8 nucleotides line up with TRBD1. The trim removed 7 bases at V and 2 bases at J, leaving 6 bases unmatched. The CDR3 has 14 residues. Germline-derived CDR1 and CDR2 are SNHLY and FYNNEI.

The genes are TRBV2 and TRBJ1-4; D not certain. CDR1 is SNHLY, CDR2 FYNNEI, per germline. The CDR3 consists of 12 residues. Trimming pared 4 bases from V and 8 bases from J, leaving 8 bases between. The CDR3 DNA reads TGTGCCAGCAGTGCCCAGGAGGAAAAACTGTTTTTT. Protein: CASSAQEEKLFF.

The rearrangement uses TRBV5-4 and TRBJ2-1, with D possibly matching TRBD1 (5 bases). Germline V gene lookup returns CDR1 SGHNT and CDR2 YYREEE (reference sequence). Trimming took 3 bases from V and 4 from J, leaving 8 bases between them. This CDR3 contains 13 residues. The chain's CDR3 is CASSSDKYNEQFF. CDR3 nucleotide sequence: TGTGCCAGCAGCTCGGACAAATACAATGAGCAGTTCTTC.

The V and J genes are TRBV2 and TRBJ1-3; D not resolved. With 2 bases removed from V and 1 base from J, the gap between germline ends came to 6 bases. Germline V gene lookup returns CDR1 SNHLY and CDR2 FYNNEI. This CDR3 spans 14 amino acids. In DNA form, the CDR3 reads TGTGCCAGCAGTGAAAGTCATTCTGGAAACACCATATATTTT. Residues: CASSESHSGNTIYF.

The chain employs TRBV7-2 and TRBJ1-2; D gene uncertain. Per germline, CDR1 SGHTA and CDR2 FQGNSA. CDR3 length equals 13 residues. V was clipped by 0 bases and J by 8 bases, with 10 bases between them. The CDR3 spells CASSLALREGYTF. The CDR3 coding sequence is TGTGCCAGCAGCTTAGCGCTAAGAGAAGGCTACACCTTC.

The V and J genes are TRBV6-5 and TRBJ1-5; D call uncertain. V lost 6 bases, J lost 6 bases, and 15 bases lay in between. Germline V CDR1 and CDR2: MNHEY, SVGAGI. The CDR3 has 14 amino acids. The CDR3 DNA reads as TGTGCCAGCAGCGTCACGTCTCAATCTCAGCCCCAGCATTTT. It specifies CASSVTSQSQPQHF.

The genes are TRBV4-3 and TRBJ1-5, with 9 bases aligning to TRBD1. This CDR3 spans 15 amino acids. The V segment lost 0 bases and the J segment 11 bases; nucleotides outside the gene matches: 8. The germline gives CDR1 LGHNA, CDR2 YSLEER. The CDR3, as DNA: TGCGCCAGCAGCCAAGATCCAGGACAGGGGAGGACCCAGCATTTT. Encoded protein: CASSQDPGQGRTQHF.

The J gene is TRBJ2-5, the V gene TRBV7-2, with D unclear. The CDR3 runs to 14 residues. Germline V gives CDR1 SGHTA, CDR2 FQGNSA. Trimming pared 3 bases from V and 1 base from J, leaving 9 bases between. CDR3 sequence (DNA): TGTGCCAGCAGCTTGGGTAGGGCCCAAGAGACCCAGTACTTC. It codes for CASSLGRAQETQYF.

This clone was seen a few times. The V gene is TRBV4-3, the J gene TRBJ1-2; D not resolved. With 4 bases removed from V and 5 bases from J, the gap between germline ends came to 11 bases. The germline gives CDR1 LGHNA, CDR2 YSLEER. The CDR3 runs 13 residues. The CDR3 region is CASSPTVEYGYTF. The CDR3 nucleotides read TGCGCCAGCAGCCCTACCGTCGAGTATGGCTACACCTTC.